The 28 T cell receptor beta chains in this list originate from one sample, sequenced in a study of blood T cell repertoires in COVID-19. Libraries were prepared by immunoSEQ multiplex PCR; TCRdb keeps only in-frame clonotypes and omits some of them. The table includes some 140,000 clones, 70% to 85% detected once. Input material: peripheral blood. Receptor source: a man in his sixties with acute or convalescent COVID-19.

This chain connects TRBV11-1 to TRBJ2-3; 10 nucleotides match TRBD2. The ends lost 5 bases at V and 5 bases at J; junction bases unmatched: 4. The CDR3 is made up of 14 amino acids. Germline CDR1 reads SGHAT; CDR2 reads FQDESV (reference sequence). CDR3 nucleotide sequence: TGTGCCAGCAGCCCTAGCGGGAGCCAAGATACGCAGTATTTT. Translation: CASSPSGSQDTQYF.

The rearrangement uses TRBV28 and TRBJ1-2; D might be TRBD1 (6 bases). The CDR3 totals 13 residues. From germline, CDR1 is MDHEN and CDR2 SYDVKM. V gave up 6 bases and J gave up 2 bases, with 10 bases separating them. The CDR3 region is CASRLDRNYGYTF. Written as DNA, the CDR3 is TGTGCCAGCAGACTCGACAGGAACTATGGCTACACCTTC.

The chain uses TRBV18 and TRBJ2-6; 10 bases agree with TRBD1. The CDR3 loop spans 18 amino acids. Germline CDR1 and CDR2: KGHSH and LQKENI. V lost 5 bases to trimming and J lost 4 bases; unmatched junction nucleotides: 11. CDR3 sequence reads: CASSATPGQGFGANVLTF. CDR3 sequence (DNA): TGTGCCAGCTCAGCGACCCCGGGACAGGGGTTCGGGGCCAACGTCCTGACTTTC.

The chain has TRBV28 and TRBJ1-1; D may be TRBD1 (6 bases). CDR3 length: 12 amino acids. Germline assignment: CDR1 MDHEN and CDR2 SYDVKM. The V end lost 6 bases, the J end lost 10 bases, and 15 bases lay between the germline ends. CDR3 bases: TGTGCCAGCAGCCCCCTACAGGGCTCAGCTTTCTTT. This encodes CASSPLQGSAFF.

The chain links TRBV30 to TRBJ2-2; 10 bases match TRBD2. V lost 7 bases to trimming and J lost 6 bases; unmatched junction nucleotides: 8. Germline CDR1 reads GTSNPN; CDR2 reads SVGIG (reference sequence). The CDR3 extends over 14 amino acids. DNA of the CDR3: TGTGCCTCTCTTTCTAGCGGGAGCGCCGGGGAGCTGTTTTTT. Its protein product is CASLSSGSAGELFF.

The chain employs TRBV2 and TRBJ1-1, with D unclear. Trimming cost V 4 bases and J 2 bases, with 8 bases left between them. Germline-derived CDR1 and CDR2 are SNHLY and FYNNEI. The CDR3 spans 13 residues. CDR3 amino acids: CASSVGINTEAFF. DNA for the CDR3: TGTGCCAGCAGTGTGGGCATAAACACTGAAGCTTTCTTT.

V usage is TRBV28 and J usage is TRBJ1-5, with 7 bases aligning to TRBD1. V dropped 6 bases and J dropped 6; count of bases not matched to a gene: 11. Germline V CDR1 and CDR2: MDHEN, SYDVKM. This CDR3 comprises 15 residues. The CDR3 region is CASSPGQRGGQPQHF. The CDR3 DNA reads as TGTGCCAGCAGCCCGGGACAGCGTGGAGGTCAGCCCCAGCATTTT.

In this sample, this clone turned up once. This chain connects TRBV7-6 to TRBJ1-3; maybe TRBD1 (5 bases). The V end lost 5 bases, the J end lost 0 bases, and 11 bases lay between the germline ends. The CDR3 is 15 amino acids. In germline, CDR1 is SGHVS, CDR2 FNYEAQ. The CDR3 nucleotides read TGTGCCAGCAGCCAAGGGGCTTCCTCTGGAAACACCATATATTTT. Amino acid sequence: CASSQGASSGNTIYF.

J is TRBJ1-6 and V is TRBV10-2, with 9 bases lining up with TRBD1. The CDR3 sequence is 17 residues long. V shed 7 bases and J 0 bases; nucleotides not matched to a gene: 7. Germline CDR1 is WSHSY and CDR2 is SAAADI. CDR3 sequence: CASKPGQGFSYNSPLHF. CDR3 nucleotides: TGCGCCAGCAAGCCGGGACAGGGATTCTCCTATAATTCACCCCTCCACTTT.

This chain links TRBV28 with TRBJ1-1; TRBD1 matches at 8 bases. After removal of 2 bases from V and 11 bases from J, the junction contained 7 bases not matched to a gene. This CDR3 is 13 amino acids long. In germline, CDR1 is MDHEN, CDR2 SYDVKM. The CDR3 spells CASSLTGQGLAFF. Here the CDR3 DNA reads TGTGCCAGCAGTTTAACCGGACAGGGTCTCGCTTTCTTT.

The chain joins TRBV27 to TRBJ1-3, with D tentatively TRBD1 (5 bases). This CDR3 is built from 15 residues. V was pared by 6 bases and J by 0 bases, with 12 bases between. CDR1 is MNHEY and CDR2 is SMNVEV in the germline V gene (reference sequence). The CDR3 protein is CASSPTGSSGNTIYF. The CDR3 DNA reads as TGTGCCAGCAGCCCTACAGGTAGCTCTGGAAACACCATATATTTT.

This clone was seen just once. CDR3 DNA: TGTGCCAGCACTAAACCAAGGGGGGGGCCCCCCTACGAGCAGTACTTC. It encodes CASTKPRGGPPYEQYF. The chain has TRBV7-2 and TRBJ2-7, with D perhaps matching TRBD2 (7 bases). The V gene lost 7 bases and the J gene lost 2 bases, with 21 bases spanning the gap. Germline CDR1 reads SGHTA; CDR2 reads FQGNSA. CDR3 length equals 16 residues. The full variable domain, with the rest looked up from reference TRBV7-2 and TRBJ2-7, is GAGVSQSPSNKVTEKGKDVELRCDPISGHTALYWYRQSLGQGLEFLIYFQGNSAPDKSGLPSDRFSAERTGGSVSTLTIQRTQQEDSAVYLCASTKPRGGPPYEQYFGPGTRLTVT.

This chain connects TRBV20-1 to TRBJ1-2; no firm D call. Looked up from germline, CDR1 is DFQATT and CDR2 is SNEGSKA (reference sequence). The CDR3 loop spans 14 amino acids. The V end was cut by 3 bases, the J end by 2 bases, with 13 bases between. For the CDR3, the DNA is TGCAGTGCTAGTGGCGCAGACTTAAACTATGGCTACACCTTC. This codes for CSASGADLNYGYTF.

The V and J genes are TRBV6-1 and TRBJ2-2; no reliable D call. The CDR3 loop spans 15 amino acids. V shed 2 bases and J shed 0 bases, with 7 bases lying between them. Germline lookup yields CDR1 MNHNS and CDR2 SASEGT. In DNA form, the CDR3 reads TGTGCCAGCAGTGAACGGAGTGCGAACACCGGGGAGCTGTTTTTT. Protein: CASSERSANTGELFF.

This rearrangement joins TRBV28 to TRBJ1-6; TRBD1 agrees at 9 bases. The CDR3 is made up of 15 amino acids. V was pared by 2 bases and J by 7 bases, with 3 bases of the junction left unmatched. The germline V gene has CDR1 MDHEN and CDR2 SYDVKM. CDR3 region: CASSLNRGRNSPLHF. CDR3 bases: TGTGCCAGCAGTTTAAACAGGGGGCGGAATTCACCCCTCCACTTT.

V usage is TRBV7-3 and J usage is TRBJ2-2; weak D call: TRBD1 (5 bases). V lost 1 base and J lost 1, with 10 bases in between. Germline V gives CDR1 SGHTA, CDR2 FQGTGA. This CDR3 spans 16 amino acids. For the CDR3, the DNA is TGTGCCAGCAGCTTAAAGTCAGGGCAGAACACCGGGGAGCTGTTTTTT. This encodes CASSLKSGQNTGELFF.

This clone has a single count. This chain joins TRBV10-3 and TRBJ1-6; D is uncertain. From germline, CDR1 is ENHRY and CDR2 SYGVKD. The CDR3 spans 15 residues. V lost 4 bases and J 7 bases, leaving 14 bases between the germline ends. The CDR3 DNA reads TGTGCCATCAGTGCGGCCGGAGATGAGAATTCACCCCTCCACTTT. Translating it yields CAISAAGDENSPLHF.

The V call is TRBV18, the J call TRBJ2-1; tentative D call: TRBD2 (6 bases). The CDR3 covers 15 residues. Per germline, CDR1 KGHSH and CDR2 LQKENI. Trimming stripped 3 bases from V and 8 bases from J, with 17 bases between. The CDR3 DNA is TGTGCCAGCTCACCCTTGGAGGGCCGATCCGATGAGCAGTTCTTC. This encodes CASSPLEGRSDEQFF.

The chain joins TRBV6-5 to TRBJ1-3, with 8 nucleotides matching TRBD1. Germline-derived CDR1 and CDR2 are MNHEY and SVGAGI. The V gene end was trimmed by 2 bases and the J gene end by 4 bases; junction bases not matched to a gene: 4. CDR3 length: 15 residues. CDR3 in DNA: TGTGCCAGCAGTTACCAGGGGGCGGCAGGAAACACCATATATTTT. The encoded protein is CASSYQGAAGNTIYF.

This chain uses TRBV6-5 with TRBJ1-1; no clear D gene. The V gene's germline CDR1 is MNHEY and CDR2 SVGAGI. This CDR3 has 13 amino acids. V was clipped by 10 bases and J by 3 bases, with 15 bases between them. CDR3 protein: CAIAAGKDTEAFF. For the CDR3, the DNA is TGTGCCATCGCCGCGGGTAAGGACACTGAAGCTTTCTTT.

Only one count was recorded for this clone. The chain recombines TRBV2 with TRBJ2-7; D is possibly TRBD1 (5 bases). Germline V gene sequence: CDR1 SNHLY, CDR2 FYNNEI. V was shortened by 8 bases and J by 2 bases, with 13 bases between the two germline ends. The CDR3 has 13 residues. In DNA, the CDR3 is TGTGCCAGCCTCAGGGATTCGACCTACGAGCAGTACTTC. Translation: CASLRDSTYEQYF.

This chain links TRBV7-3 with TRBJ1-2, with D hard to call. This CDR3 region has 15 residues. Germline V gives CDR1 SGHTA, CDR2 FQGTGA. V gave up 5 bases and J gave up 6 bases, with 19 bases separating them. The CDR3: CASSIKTSKEDGYTF. The CDR3, as DNA: TGTGCCAGCAGCATTAAGACCAGTAAGGAGGATGGCTACACCTTC.

Only a few counts were recorded for this clone. The chain uses TRBV11-1 and TRBJ1-2; TRBD1 matches 7 bases. Losses at the gene ends were 5 bases for V and 5 bases for J; bases not matched to a gene: 11. Germline V gives CDR1 SGHAT, CDR2 FQDESV (reference sequence). The CDR3 contains 15 residues. CDR3 amino acids: CASSPSTGTEYGYTF. The CDR3 coding sequence is TGTGCCAGCAGCCCTTCCACCGGGACAGAATATGGCTACACCTTC.

Here the CDR3 reads CASSLEAGELFF. The CDR3 DNA sequence: TGTGCCAGCAGCTTGGAGGCCGGGGAGCTGTTTTTT. V and J are TRBV11-3 and TRBJ2-2, with a possible D match to TRBD2 (5 bases). V shed 3 bases and J shed 6 bases, with 5 bases lying between them. Per germline, CDR1 SGHNT and CDR2 YENEEA. The CDR3 runs to 12 residues.

The chain has TRBV27 and TRBJ2-7, with 10 bases fitting TRBD2. The CDR3 extends over 16 amino acids. The V gene end was trimmed by 3 bases and the J gene end by 3 bases; junction bases not matched to a gene: 8. From germline, CDR1 is MNHEY and CDR2 SMNVEV (reference sequence). The CDR3 reads CASSFLSASGSYEQYF. CDR3 coding DNA: TGTGCCAGCAGTTTTCTCTCGGCTAGCGGGAGCTACGAGCAGTACTTC.

The chain carries TRBV7-3 and TRBJ1-2; 7 bases align to TRBD1. This CDR3 spans 14 amino acids. The junction had 6 bases not matched to a gene; V was cut back by 4 bases and J by 4 bases. Germline CDR1 SGHTA, CDR2 FQGTGA. The CDR3 region has the DNA TGTGCCAGCAGCTCCAGGGGGAGTCTCTATGGCTACACCTTC. Its translation: CASSSRGSLYGYTF. The whole variable domain, filled in from reference TRBV7-3 and TRBJ1-2, reads GAGVSQTPSNKVTEKGKYVELRCDPISGHTALYWYRQSLGQGPEFLIYFQGTGAADDSGLPNDRFFAVRPEGSVSTLKIQRTERGDSAVYLCASSSRGSLYGYTFGSGTRLTVV.

The chain combines TRBV5-6 with TRBJ1-1, with D unresolved. Germline V lookup: CDR1 SGHDT, CDR2 YYEEEE. Between the trimmed V and J ends, which lost 1 base and 1 base, there was a span of 11 bases. This CDR3 region has 15 residues. CDR3 region: CASSLNRRPNTEAFF. CDR3 sequence (DNA): TGTGCCAGCAGCTTGAACAGAAGACCGAACACTGAAGCTTTCTTT.

The chain recombines TRBV5-6 with TRBJ2-7, with D tentatively TRBD1 (5 bases). V was shortened by 2 bases and J by 4 bases, with 19 bases between the two germline ends. Germline V gene data show CDR1 as SGHDT and CDR2 as YYEEEE. This CDR3 is built from 16 residues. The CDR3 nucleotides are TGTGCCAGCAGCTTCGGAGCGAGCAGGCCAGGGTACGAGCAGTACTTC. Its protein is CASSFGASRPGYEQYF.